Listed below are T cell receptor beta chains from one sample, sequenced in a study of regulatory T cells in long-lasting Graves disease. Via MiXCR, TCRdb re-called the multiplex PCR reads, giving one row per CDR3 protein. Here the sample spans approximately 360,000 distinct CDR3 sequences, 23% being singletons. The source material was peripheral blood mononuclear cells (PBMCs), sampled when the disease was refractory, from a patient treated with antithyroid drugs. Receptors were obtained from a woman between 40 and 55 years old with Graves disease. Each CDR3 is given with its conserved first and last residue. The D gene is left open where the match is weak. Size is stated for part of the rows, as once, few or many counts, or as a class when the clone is expanded.

j_call: TRBJ1-5
clone_size: many
v_call: TRBV2
d_call: TRBD1
cdr3_nt: TGTGCCAGCAGTGCAGGACAGGACAATCAGCCCCAGCATTTT
cdr3_aa: CASSAGQDNQPQHF

j_call: TRBJ2-3
clone_size: .
v_call: TRBV7-9
d_call: TRBD2
cdr3_nt: TGTGCCAGCAGCTATGGAGGGCGGGAGTTGACAGATACGCAGTATTTT
cdr3_aa: CASSYGGRELTDTQYF

j_call: TRBJ1-6
clone_size: .
v_call: TRBV28
d_call: TRBD1
cdr3_nt: TGTGCCAGCAGCTCCGGGACAGGGGTCTCACCCCTCCACTTT
cdr3_aa: CASSSGTGVSPLHF

j_call: TRBJ1-1
clone_size: many
v_call: TRBV30
d_call: .
cdr3_nt: TGTGCCTGGAGTGTACCCCCGTACACTGAAGCTTTCTTT
cdr3_aa: CAWSVPPYTEAFF

j_call: TRBJ2-7
clone_size: few
v_call: TRBV3-1
d_call: TRBD1
cdr3_nt: TGTGCCAGCAGCCAAGGGCCGGGACAGTACTACGAGCAGTACTTC
cdr3_aa: CASSQGPGQYYEQYF

j_call: TRBJ1-1
clone_size: many
v_call: TRBV5-1
d_call: .
cdr3_nt: TGCGCCAGCGCGCCATCCGGGAGACACACTGAAGCTTTCTTT
cdr3_aa: CASAPSGRHTEAFF

j_call: TRBJ2-2
clone_size: few
v_call: TRBV20-1
d_call: .
cdr3_nt: TGCAGTGCTAGAGCGGGAGCCGGGGAGCTGTTTTTT
cdr3_aa: CSARAGAGELFF

j_call: TRBJ2-7
clone_size: few
v_call: TRBV5-1
d_call: .
cdr3_nt: TGCGCCAGCAGCGCAAACGAGGTTGTCAACGAGCAGTACTTC
cdr3_aa: CASSANEVVNEQYF

j_call: TRBJ1-3
clone_size: .
v_call: TRBV6-9
d_call: .
cdr3_nt: TGTGCCAGCAGTTCCCCGGGACTTATCTCTGGAAACACCATATATTTT
cdr3_aa: CASSSPGLISGNTIYF

j_call: TRBJ1-1
clone_size: .
v_call: TRBV3-1
d_call: TRBD1
cdr3_nt: TGTGCCAGCAGTACCGGGACAGCGAACACTGAAGCTTTCTTT
cdr3_aa: CASSTGTANTEAFF

j_call: TRBJ2-5
clone_size: .
v_call: TRBV19
d_call: .
cdr3_nt: TGTGCCAGTAGTATGGCTCCAGCGGGACTCGGAGGGGGGACCCAGTACTTC
cdr3_aa: CASSMAPAGLGGGTQYF

j_call: TRBJ2-7
clone_size: .
v_call: TRBV18
d_call: .
cdr3_nt: TGTGCCAGCTCACGTGACAAATCCTACGAGCCGTACTTC
cdr3_aa: CASSRDKSYEPYF

j_call: TRBJ2-7
clone_size: .
v_call: TRBV7-9
d_call: TRBD2
cdr3_nt: TGTGCCAGCAGCTCAACTCACGGGACTAGCGGGAGTTACAGATACGAGCAGTACTTC
cdr3_aa: CASSSTHGTSGSYRYEQYF

j_call: TRBJ2-3
clone_size: few
v_call: TRBV5-1
d_call: TRBD2
cdr3_nt: TGCGCCAGCAGCTTGGGACTAGCGGACACCACAGATACGCAGTATTTT
cdr3_aa: CASSLGLADTTDTQYF

j_call: TRBJ2-5
clone_size: many
v_call: TRBV12-3/TRBV12-4
d_call: TRBD2
cdr3_nt: TGTGCCAGCAGTTTAGTCGGACTAGCGGGAGGTCAACAGACCCAGTACTTC
cdr3_aa: CASSLVGLAGGQQTQYF

j_call: TRBJ1-1
clone_size: .
v_call: TRBV20-1
d_call: .
cdr3_nt: TGCAGTGTTAGAGTCCTCCTGACCGCCCCGAACACTGAAGCTTTCTTT
cdr3_aa: CSVRVLLTAPNTEAFF

j_call: TRBJ2-3
clone_size: few
v_call: TRBV20-1
d_call: TRBD2
cdr3_nt: TGCAGTGCCACTACTAGCGGTAGCACAGATACGCAGTATTTT
cdr3_aa: CSATTSGSTDTQYF